This is a list of T cell receptor beta chains from one sample in a study of T cells after posttransplantation cyclophosphamide. Measured with immunoSEQ multiplex PCR; TCRdb has only the in-frame clones, and not every one. The sample carries 10,000 to 15,000 clones, around 83% recorded once. The source material was memory CD4+ T cells sorted from PBMCs. These receptors all stem from a man aged 50 to 59 in good health, CMV-negative, and a related stem cell transplant donor. CDR3s include the opening cysteine and the closing phenylalanine or tryptophan. The order of the fields is J gene, V gene, CDR3 protein.

TRBJ1-2 TRBV6-1 CASSSQGSYYGYTF
TRBJ2-5 TRBV29-1 CSVEGSGTGIGIETQYF
TRBJ1-1 TRBV12-5 CASGPGTGAGTEAFF
TRBJ2-3 TRBV25-1 CASSESLAGTDTQYF
TRBJ2-7 TRBV19 CASSISSGSWNEQYF
TRBJ2-2 TRBV11-3 CASSRSTGELFF
TRBJ1-5 TRBV5-6 CASSLGYRSNQPQHF
TRBJ2-1 TRBV4-1 CASSQPLANEQFF
TRBJ2-5 TRBV19 CASSIRGQETQYF
TRBJ2-7 TRBV5-6 CASSLGGQRNSYEQYF
TRBJ1-2 TRBV7-2 CASSLVRGDGYTF
TRBJ2-1 TRBV5-4 CASSLDSSDTSIIYNEQFF
TRBJ2-4 TRBV14 CASSQLRQEKNIQYF
TRBJ2-2 TRBV7-9 CASSFWASGKPGELFF
TRBJ2-3 TRBV29-1 CSVDQGGTDTQYF
TRBJ2-1 TRBV7-9 CASTSGLAGRRDEQFF
TRBJ2-1 TRBV15 CATSRDRGGKFF
TRBJ1-5 TRBV30 CAWSVQGVQPQHF
TRBJ2-1 TRBV11-2 CASSSWGRESEQFF
TRBJ2-7 TRBV19 CASSWAGQGVEQYF
TRBJ1-3 TRBV5-4 CASSLAQGNTIYF
TRBJ1-2 TRBV5-1 CASSPAGGANYGYTF
TRBJ2-7 TRBV9 CASSVGTSGTYEQYF
TRBJ1-5 TRBV19 CASSRDDRANQPQHF
TRBJ2-5 TRBV18 CASSQTDSGAETQYF
TRBJ1-5 TRBV7-2 CASSLGGGAGNQPQHF
TRBJ2-3 TRBV30 CAWRGTGSTDTQYF
TRBJ1-5 TRBV5-1 CASSITGGDQPQHF
TRBJ2-3 TRBV19 CASSIVASGGRGTQYF
TRBJ2-1 TRBV5-4 CASSSRASRRNEQFF
TRBJ2-1 TRBV18 CASSPGGVSYNEQFF
TRBJ1-2 TRBV30 CACARDRPRGNYGYTF
TRBJ2-6 TRBV6-1 CAIDRESGANVLTF
TRBJ1-6 TRBV27 CASSLGGVGNSPLHF
TRBJ1-2 TRBV5-1 CASATGGDYGYTF
TRBJ1-4 TRBV27 CASSTAGATNEKLFF
TRBJ2-7 TRBV10-3 CAMGTSGAYEQYF
TRBJ1-2 TRBV7-9 CASSHNDYGYTF
TRBJ2-3 TRBV19 CASSPTYSTDTQYF
TRBJ2-2 TRBV11-3 CASSATATGELFF
TRBJ1-1 TRBV4-2 CASSHLDRNTEAFF
TRBJ1-3 TRBV18 CASSPAQENTIYF
TRBJ2-3 TRBV6-6 CASSSPGQGGNTQYF
TRBJ2-6 TRBV9 CASSLISGANVLTF
TRBJ1-4 TRBV19 CASSWDSNNEKLFF
TRBJ1-5 TRBV2 CASRQDMGNQPQHF
TRBJ1-5 TRBV5-5 CASSLVSGSDQPQHF
TRBJ1-1 TRBV7-9 CASSLSMIQAGTEAFF
TRBJ2-3 TRBV27 CASSLNSLTDTQYF
TRBJ2-3 TRBV19 CASSIGNSFTDTQYF
TRBJ1-2 TRBV28 CASSFEGGTNYGYTF